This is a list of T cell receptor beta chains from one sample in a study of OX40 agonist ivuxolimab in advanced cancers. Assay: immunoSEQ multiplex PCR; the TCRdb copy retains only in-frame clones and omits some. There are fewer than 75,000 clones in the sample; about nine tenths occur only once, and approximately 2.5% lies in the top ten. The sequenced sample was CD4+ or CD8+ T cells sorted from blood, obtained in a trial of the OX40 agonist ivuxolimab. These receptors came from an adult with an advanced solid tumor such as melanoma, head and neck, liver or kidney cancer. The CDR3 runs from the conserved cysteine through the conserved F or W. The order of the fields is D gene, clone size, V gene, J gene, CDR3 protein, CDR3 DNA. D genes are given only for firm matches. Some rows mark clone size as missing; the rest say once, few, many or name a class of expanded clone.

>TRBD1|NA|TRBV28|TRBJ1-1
CASSLGGTGNTEAFF
TGTGCCAGCAGTTTGGGGGGGACAGGGAACACTGAAGCTTTCTTT
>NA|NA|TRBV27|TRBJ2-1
CASSPTLLVTWGNEQFF
TGTGCCAGCAGCCCGACGCTACTAGTCACTTGGGGCAATGAGCAGTTCTTC
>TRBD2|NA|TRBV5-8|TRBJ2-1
CASSLMRREIYPNEQFF
TGTGCCAGCAGCCTGATGAGGCGGGAGATCTATCCGAATGAGCAGTTCTTC
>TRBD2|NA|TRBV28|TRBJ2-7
CASSKGLAGGYEQYF
TGTGCCAGCAGCAAGGGACTAGCGGGAGGCTACGAGCAGTACTTC
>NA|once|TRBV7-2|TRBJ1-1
CASSLTVNTEAFF
TGTGCCAGCAGCTTGACAGTGAACACTGAAGCTTTCTTT
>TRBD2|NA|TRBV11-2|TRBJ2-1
CASSFGTSGGYNEQFF
TGTGCCAGCAGCTTTGGGACTAGCGGGGGCTACAATGAGCAGTTCTTC
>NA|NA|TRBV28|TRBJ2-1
CASSPILDNEQFF
TGTGCCAGCAGTCCCATCCTGGACAATGAGCAGTTCTTC
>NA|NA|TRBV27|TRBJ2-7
CASSPTPGNYEQYF
TGTGCCAGCAGTCCGACCCCCGGGAACTACGAGCAGTACTTC
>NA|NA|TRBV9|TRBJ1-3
CASSVDLRPDSGNTIYF
TGTGCCAGCAGCGTGGACCTCCGGCCAGACTCTGGAAACACCATATATTTT
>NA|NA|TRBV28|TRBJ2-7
CASSQTGTYYYEQYF
TGTGCCAGCAGTCAAACCGGGACGTACTACTACGAGCAGTACTTC
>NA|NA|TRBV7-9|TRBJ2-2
CASSLTQNTGELFF
TGTGCCAGCAGCTTGACACAGAACACCGGGGAGCTGTTTTTT
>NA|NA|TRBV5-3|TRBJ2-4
CASSLFWAQNIQYF
TGTGCCAGCAGCTTGTTCTGGGCCCAAAACATTCAGTACTTC
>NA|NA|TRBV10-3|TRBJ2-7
CAISESPGDAYEQYF
TGTGCCATCAGTGAGTCGCCGGGGGATGCCTACGAGCAGTACTTC
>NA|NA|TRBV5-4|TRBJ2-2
CASSFLDGELFF
TGTGCCAGCAGCTTTCTAGACGGGGAGCTGTTTTTT
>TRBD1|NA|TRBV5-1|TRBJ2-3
CASSPGQGGTDTQYF
TGCGCCAGCAGCCCGGGACAGGGAGGAACAGATACGCAGTATTTT
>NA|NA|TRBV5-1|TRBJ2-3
CASSPLIVDTQYF
TGCGCCAGCAGCCCCCTTATTGTAGATACGCAGTATTTT
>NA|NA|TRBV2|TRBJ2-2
CASSGEGGGNTGELFF
TGTGCCAGCAGTGGAGAGGGGGGAGGGAACACCGGGGAGCTGTTTTTT
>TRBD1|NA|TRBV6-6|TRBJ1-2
CASSYGQDRDGYTF
TGTGCCAGCAGTTACGGGCAGGACAGGGATGGCTACACCTTC
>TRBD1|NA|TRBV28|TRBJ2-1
CASRTGGISYNEQFF
TGTGCCAGCAGGACAGGGGGGATCTCCTACAATGAGCAGTTCTTC
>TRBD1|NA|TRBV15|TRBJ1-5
CATSNRQGPFNQPQHF
TGTGCCACCAGCAACCGACAGGGCCCCTTCAATCAGCCCCAGCATTTT
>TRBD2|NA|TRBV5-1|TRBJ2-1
CASSPRTSGTYNEQFF
TGCGCCAGCAGCCCTCGGACTAGCGGCACCTACAATGAGCAGTTCTTC
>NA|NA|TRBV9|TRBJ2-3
CASSVRYTDTQYF
TGTGCCAGCAGCGTCCGGTACACAGATACGCAGTATTTT
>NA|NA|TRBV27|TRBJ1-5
CASNPPHRPQPQHF
TGTGCCAGCAATCCCCCCCATAGGCCTCAGCCCCAGCATTTT
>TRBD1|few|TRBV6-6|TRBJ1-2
CASSGTGGQGGYTF
TGTGCCAGCAGTGGGACAGGGGGCCAGGGAGGCTACACCTTC
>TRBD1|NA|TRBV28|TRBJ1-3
CASSSGQVLGNTIYF
TGTGCCAGCAGTTCCGGACAGGTCCTAGGAAACACCATATATTTT
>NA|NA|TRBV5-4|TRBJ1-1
CASSGWNTEAFF
TGTGCCAGCAGCGGGTGGAACACTGAAGCTTTCTTT
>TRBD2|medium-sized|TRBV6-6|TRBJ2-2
CASSRGGGTGELFF
TGTGCCAGCAGCCGGGGGGGAGGTACCGGGGAGCTGTTTTTT
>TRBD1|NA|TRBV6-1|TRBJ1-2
CASSGRGLYTF
TGTGCCAGCAGTGGCAGGGGGCTTTACACCTTC
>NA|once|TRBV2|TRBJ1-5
CASSEAGGRFSNQPQHF
TGTGCCAGCAGTGAAGCAGGGGGGCGGTTTAGCAATCAGCCCCAGCATTTT
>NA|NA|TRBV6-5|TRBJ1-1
CASSYGGRTEAFF
TGTGCCAGCAGTTACGGGGGACGGACTGAAGCTTTCTTT
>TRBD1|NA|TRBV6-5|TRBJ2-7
CASSYSRDSYEQYF
TGTGCCAGCAGTTACTCGAGGGACAGCTACGAGCAGTACTTC
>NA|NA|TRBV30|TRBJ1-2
CAWKTGTYGYTF
TGTGCCTGGAAGACCGGGACTTACGGCTACACCTTC
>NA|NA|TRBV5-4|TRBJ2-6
CASSLGGRSHSGANVLTF
TGTGCCAGCAGCTTGGGGGGCAGGAGCCATTCTGGGGCCAACGTCCTGACTTTC
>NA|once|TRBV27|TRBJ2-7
CASSLLRTGYEQYF
TGTGCCAGCAGTTTATTACGGACCGGCTACGAGCAGTACTTC
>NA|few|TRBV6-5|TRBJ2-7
CASSYRAGDEQYF
TGTGCCAGCAGTTACAGGGCTGGGGACGAGCAGTACTTC
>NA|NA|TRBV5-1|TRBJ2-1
CASSLAVGQNEQFF
TGCGCCAGCAGCTTGGCTGTGGGTCAGAATGAGCAGTTCTTC
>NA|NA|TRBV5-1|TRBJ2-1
CASSWDFGNEQFF
TGCGCCAGCAGCTGGGACTTTGGCAATGAGCAGTTCTTC
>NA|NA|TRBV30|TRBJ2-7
CAWSVRRFYSQSYEQYF
TGTGCCTGGAGTGTAAGACGCTTTTACTCCCAGTCCTACGAGCAGTACTTC
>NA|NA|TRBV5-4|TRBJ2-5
CASSSMTTPRETQYF
TGTGCCAGCAGCTCAATGACTACCCCCCGGGAGACCCAGTACTTC
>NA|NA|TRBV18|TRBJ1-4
CASSLTTEPNEKLFF
TGTGCCAGCTCACTAACGACAGAACCTAATGAAAAACTGTTTTTT
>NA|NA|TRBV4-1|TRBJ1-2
CASSRGAIGVYGYTF
TGCGCCAGCAGCCGGGGGGCGATAGGGGTCTATGGCTACACCTTC
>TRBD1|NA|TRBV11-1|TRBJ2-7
CASRPIQGAYEQYF
TGTGCCAGCAGGCCTATACAGGGGGCTTACGAGCAGTACTTC
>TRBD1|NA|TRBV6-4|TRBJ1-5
CAITVTGKNQPQHF
TGTGCCATCACTGTGACAGGGAAAAATCAGCCCCAGCATTTT
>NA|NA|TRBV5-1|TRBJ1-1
CASSFKGNTEAFF
TGCGCCAGCAGCTTTAAGGGGAACACTGAAGCTTTCTTT
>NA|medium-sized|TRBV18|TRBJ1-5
CASSPEQGGQPQHF
TGTGCCAGCTCACCAGAACAGGGCGGGCAGCCCCAGCATTTT
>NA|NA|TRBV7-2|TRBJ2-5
CASSFQGTGETQYF
TGTGCCAGCAGCTTTCAGGGGACCGGGGAGACCCAGTACTTC
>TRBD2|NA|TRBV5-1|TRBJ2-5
CASSYGLAGWGQETQYF
TGCGCCAGCAGCTACGGACTAGCGGGATGGGGGCAAGAGACCCAGTACTTC
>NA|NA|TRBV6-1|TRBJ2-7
CASSLRERDLYF
TGTGCCAGCAGCCTGAGGGAACGGGATCTTTACTTC
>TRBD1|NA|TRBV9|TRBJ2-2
CASNPTGTVNTGELFF
TGTGCCAGCAACCCGACCGGGACAGTAAACACCGGGGAGCTGTTTTTT
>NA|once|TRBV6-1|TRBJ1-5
CASSEAGGGFQPQHF
TGTGCCAGCAGTGAAGCTGGGGGGGGATTTCAGCCCCAGCATTTT
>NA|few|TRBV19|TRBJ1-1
CASSDWVEAFF
TGTGCCAGTAGTGATTGGGTTGAAGCTTTCTTT
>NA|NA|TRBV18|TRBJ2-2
CASSPQQQGFTGELFF
TGTGCCAGCTCACCACAACAACAGGGATTCACCGGGGAGCTGTTTTTT
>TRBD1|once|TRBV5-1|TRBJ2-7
CASSVGQGSVTYEQYF
TGCGCCAGCAGCGTGGGACAGGGGTCTGTAACCTACGAGCAGTACTTC
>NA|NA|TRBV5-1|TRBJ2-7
CASSLEVGEQYF
TGCGCCAGCAGCTTGGAGGTTGGGGAGCAGTACTTC
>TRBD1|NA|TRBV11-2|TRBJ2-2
CASSFSPGTGYGELFF
TGTGCCAGCAGTTTTAGTCCCGGGACAGGGTACGGGGAGCTGTTTTTT